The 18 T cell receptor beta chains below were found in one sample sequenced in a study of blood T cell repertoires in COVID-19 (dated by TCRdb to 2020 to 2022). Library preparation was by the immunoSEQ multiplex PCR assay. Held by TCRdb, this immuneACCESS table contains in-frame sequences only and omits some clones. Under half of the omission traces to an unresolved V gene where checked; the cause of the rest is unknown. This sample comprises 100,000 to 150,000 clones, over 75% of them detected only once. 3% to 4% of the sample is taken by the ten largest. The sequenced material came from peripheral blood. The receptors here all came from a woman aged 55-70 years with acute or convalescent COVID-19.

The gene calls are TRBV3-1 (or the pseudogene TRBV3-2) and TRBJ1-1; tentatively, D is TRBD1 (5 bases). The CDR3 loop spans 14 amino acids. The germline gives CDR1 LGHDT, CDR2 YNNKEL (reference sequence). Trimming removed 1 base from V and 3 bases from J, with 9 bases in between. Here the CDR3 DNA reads TGTGCCAGCAGCCAAGTCTCGGGGGACACTGAAGCTTTCTTT. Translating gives CASSQVSGDTEAFF.

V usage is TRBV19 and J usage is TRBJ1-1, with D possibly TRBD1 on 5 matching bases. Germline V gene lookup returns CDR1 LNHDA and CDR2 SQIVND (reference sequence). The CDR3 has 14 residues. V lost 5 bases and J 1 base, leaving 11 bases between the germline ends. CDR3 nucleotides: TGTGCCAGTAGTGGGACTTTACCGAACACTGAAGCTTTCTTT. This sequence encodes CASSGTLPNTEAFF.

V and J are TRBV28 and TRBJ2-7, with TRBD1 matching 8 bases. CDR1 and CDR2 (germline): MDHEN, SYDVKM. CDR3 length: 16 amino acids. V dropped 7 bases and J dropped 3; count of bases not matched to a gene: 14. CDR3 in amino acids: CASTYSFGQGSYEQYF. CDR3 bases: TGTGCCAGCACCTACTCCTTCGGACAGGGCAGCTACGAGCAGTACTTC.

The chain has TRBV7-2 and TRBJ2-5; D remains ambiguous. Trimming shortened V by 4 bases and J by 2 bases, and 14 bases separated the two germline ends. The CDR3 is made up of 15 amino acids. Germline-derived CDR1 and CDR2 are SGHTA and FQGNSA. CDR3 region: CASSSPRQRQETQYF. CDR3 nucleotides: TGTGCCAGCAGCTCGCCCCGCCAGCGACAAGAGACCCAGTACTTC. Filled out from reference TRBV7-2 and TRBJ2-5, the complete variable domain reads GAGVSQSPSNKVTEKGKDVELRCDPISGHTALYWYRQSLGQGLEFLIYFQGNSAPDKSGLPSDRFSAERTGGSVSTLTIQRTQQEDSAVYLCASSSPRQRQETQYFGPGTRLLVL.

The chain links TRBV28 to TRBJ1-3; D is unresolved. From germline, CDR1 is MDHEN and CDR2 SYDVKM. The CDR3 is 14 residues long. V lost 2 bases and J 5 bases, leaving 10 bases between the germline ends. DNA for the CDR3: TGTGCCAGCAGTTTACCCCACACAAGAAACACCATATATTTT. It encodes CASSLPHTRNTIYF.

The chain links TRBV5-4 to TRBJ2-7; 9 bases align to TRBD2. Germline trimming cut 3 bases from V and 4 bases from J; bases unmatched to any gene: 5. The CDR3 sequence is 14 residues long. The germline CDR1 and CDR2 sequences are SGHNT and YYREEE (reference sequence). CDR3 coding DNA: TGTGCCAGCAGCTCCTCGAGCGGGAGGTACGAGCAGTACTTC. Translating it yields CASSSSSGRYEQYF.

CDR3 nucleotide sequence: TGTGCCTGGAGTGTAGGTGGGGCGGATACGCAGTATTTT. It specifies CAWSVGGADTQYF. This sequence joins TRBV30 and TRBJ2-3, with a tentative D call TRBD1 (5 bases). The CDR3 contains 13 residues. The V and J ends lost 0 bases and 6 bases respectively, with 10 bases between them. Germline V gene data show CDR1 as GTSNPN and CDR2 as SVGIG (reference sequence).

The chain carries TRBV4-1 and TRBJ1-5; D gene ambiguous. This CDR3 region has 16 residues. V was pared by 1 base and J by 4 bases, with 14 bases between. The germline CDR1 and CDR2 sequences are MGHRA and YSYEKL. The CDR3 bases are TGCGCCAGCAGCCAAGTTCAATTGAGTTCGAATCAGCCCCAGCATTTT. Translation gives CASSQVQLSSNQPQHF.

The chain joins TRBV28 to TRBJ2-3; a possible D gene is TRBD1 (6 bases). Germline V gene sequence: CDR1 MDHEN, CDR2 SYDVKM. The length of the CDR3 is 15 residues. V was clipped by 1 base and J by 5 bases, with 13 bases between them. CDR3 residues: CASSLSRQGRDTQYF. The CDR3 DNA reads TGTGCCAGCAGTTTATCCCGCCAGGGGAGAGATACGCAGTATTTT.

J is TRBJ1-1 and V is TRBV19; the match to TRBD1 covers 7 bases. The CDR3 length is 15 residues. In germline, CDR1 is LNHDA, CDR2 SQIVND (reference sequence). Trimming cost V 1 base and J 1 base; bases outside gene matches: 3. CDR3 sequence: CASSIAWTGNTEAFF. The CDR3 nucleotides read TGTGCCAGTAGTATAGCGTGGACAGGGAACACTGAAGCTTTCTTT.

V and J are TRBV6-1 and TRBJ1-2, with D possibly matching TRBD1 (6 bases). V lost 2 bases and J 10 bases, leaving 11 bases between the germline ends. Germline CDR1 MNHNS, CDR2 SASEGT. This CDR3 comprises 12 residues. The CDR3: CASSEQGLDYTF. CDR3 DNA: TGTGCCAGCAGTGAACAGGGGTTGGACTACACCTTC.

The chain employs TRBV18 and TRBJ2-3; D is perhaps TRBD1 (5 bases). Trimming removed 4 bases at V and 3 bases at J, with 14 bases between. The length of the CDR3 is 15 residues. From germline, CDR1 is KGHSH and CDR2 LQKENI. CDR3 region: CASSQISKGTDTQYF. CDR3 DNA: TGTGCCAGCTCACAAATATCCAAGGGGACAGATACGCAGTATTTT.

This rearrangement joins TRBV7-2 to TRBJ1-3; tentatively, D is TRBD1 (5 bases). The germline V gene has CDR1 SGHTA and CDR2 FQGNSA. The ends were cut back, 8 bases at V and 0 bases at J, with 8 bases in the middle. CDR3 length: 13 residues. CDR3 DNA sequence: TGTGCCAGCGGGGGGGTCTCTGGAAACACCATATATTTT. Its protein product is CASGGVSGNTIYF.

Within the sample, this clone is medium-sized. The CDR3 reads CATRDRSNTEAFF. DNA for the CDR3: TGTGCCACCAGGGACAGGTCGAACACTGAAGCTTTCTTT. This sequence joins TRBV24-1 and TRBJ1-1, with 7 bases lining up with TRBD1. The germline CDR1 and CDR2 sequences are KGHDR and SFDVKD. The length of the CDR3 is 13 residues. The junction had 2 bases not matched to a gene; V was cut back by 7 bases and J by 1 base.

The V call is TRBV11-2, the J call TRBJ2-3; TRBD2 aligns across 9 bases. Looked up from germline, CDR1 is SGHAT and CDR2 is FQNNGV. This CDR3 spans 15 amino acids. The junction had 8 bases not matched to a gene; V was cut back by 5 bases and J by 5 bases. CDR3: CASSPQSGGLDTQYF. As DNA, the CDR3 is TGTGCCAGCAGCCCGCAGAGCGGGGGGTTAGATACGCAGTATTTT.

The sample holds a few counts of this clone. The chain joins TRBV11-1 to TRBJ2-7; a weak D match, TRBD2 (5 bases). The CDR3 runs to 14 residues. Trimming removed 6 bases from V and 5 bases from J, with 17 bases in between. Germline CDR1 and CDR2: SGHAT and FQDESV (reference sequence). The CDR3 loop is CASSSRTSRDEQYF. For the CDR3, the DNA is TGTGCCAGCAGTTCCAGGACTTCGAGGGACGAGCAGTACTTC.

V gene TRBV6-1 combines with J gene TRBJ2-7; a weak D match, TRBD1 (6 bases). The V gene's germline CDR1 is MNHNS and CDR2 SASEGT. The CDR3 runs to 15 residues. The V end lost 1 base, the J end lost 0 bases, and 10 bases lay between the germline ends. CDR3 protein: CASSEGSGDSYEQYV. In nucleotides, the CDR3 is TGTGCCAGCAGTGAAGGGTCAGGGGACTCCTACGAGCAGTACGTC.

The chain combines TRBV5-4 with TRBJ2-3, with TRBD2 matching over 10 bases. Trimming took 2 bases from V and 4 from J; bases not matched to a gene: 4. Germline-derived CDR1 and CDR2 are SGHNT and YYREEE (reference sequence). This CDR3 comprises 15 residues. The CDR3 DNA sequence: TGTGCCAGCAGCTTAGGTGGACTAGCGGCAGATACGCAGTATTTT. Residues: CASSLGGLAADTQYF.